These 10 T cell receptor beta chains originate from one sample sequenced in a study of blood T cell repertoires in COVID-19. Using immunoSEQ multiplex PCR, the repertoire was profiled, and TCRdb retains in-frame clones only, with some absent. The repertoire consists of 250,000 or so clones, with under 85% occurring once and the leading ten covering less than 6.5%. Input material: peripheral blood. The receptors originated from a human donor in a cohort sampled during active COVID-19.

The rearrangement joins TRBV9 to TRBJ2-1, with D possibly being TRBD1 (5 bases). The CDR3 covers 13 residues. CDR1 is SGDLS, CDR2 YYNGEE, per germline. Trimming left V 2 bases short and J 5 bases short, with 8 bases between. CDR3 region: CASSVRQNNEQFF. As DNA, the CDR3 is TGTGCCAGCAGCGTGCGACAGAACAATGAGCAGTTCTTC.

The CDR3: CASSMGQGSTDTQYF. In DNA form, the CDR3 reads TGCGCCAGCAGCATGGGACAGGGTAGCACAGATACGCAGTATTTT. This sequence joins TRBV5-1 and TRBJ2-3, with 9 bases identical to TRBD1. V lost 4 bases, J lost 0 bases, and 3 bases stayed unmatched. This CDR3 spans 15 amino acids. Germline loops: CDR1 SGHRS, CDR2 YFSETQ.

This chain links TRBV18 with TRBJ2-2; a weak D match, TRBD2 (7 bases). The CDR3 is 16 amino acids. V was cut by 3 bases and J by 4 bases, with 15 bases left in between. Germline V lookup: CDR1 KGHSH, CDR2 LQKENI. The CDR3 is CASSPMRGLGTGELFF. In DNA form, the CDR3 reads TGTGCCAGCTCACCTATGCGGGGGCTCGGCACCGGGGAGCTGTTTTTT.

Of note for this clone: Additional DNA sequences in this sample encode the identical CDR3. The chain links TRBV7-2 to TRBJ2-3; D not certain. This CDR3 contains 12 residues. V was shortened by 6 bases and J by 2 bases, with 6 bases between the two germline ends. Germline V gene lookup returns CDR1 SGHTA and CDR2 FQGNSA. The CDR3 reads CASSPYTDTQYF. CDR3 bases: TGTGCCAGCAGTCCTTACACAGATACGCAGTATTTT.

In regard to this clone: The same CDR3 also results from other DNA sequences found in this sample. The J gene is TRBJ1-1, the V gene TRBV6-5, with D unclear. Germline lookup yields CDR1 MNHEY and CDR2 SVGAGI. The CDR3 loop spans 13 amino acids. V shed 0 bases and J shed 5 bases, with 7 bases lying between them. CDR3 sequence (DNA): TGTGCCAGCAGTTACTCGGGAGGGACTGAAGCTTTCTTT. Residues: CASSYSGGTEAFF.

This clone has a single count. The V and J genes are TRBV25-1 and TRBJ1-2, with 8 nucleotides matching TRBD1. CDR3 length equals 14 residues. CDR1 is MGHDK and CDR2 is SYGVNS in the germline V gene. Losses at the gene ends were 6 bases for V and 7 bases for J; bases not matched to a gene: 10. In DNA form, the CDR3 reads TGTGCCAGCAGCCCAGGGGGCTCCTCCATTGGCTACACCTTC. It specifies CASSPGGSSIGYTF.

The CDR3 bases are TGTGCCAGCAGTTTATCCGGACAGGTTGGAAACACCATATATTTT. This codes for CASSLSGQVGNTIYF. The chain recombines TRBV27 with TRBJ1-3, with TRBD1 matching 7 bases. CDR1 MNHEY and CDR2 SMNVEV come from the germline V gene (reference sequence). The junction had 2 bases not matched to a gene; V was cut back by 0 bases and J by 3 bases. The CDR3 has 15 amino acids.

The CDR3 bases are TGTGCCAGCAGCCGAGGACAGGGTCATAACTATGGCTACACCTTC. Protein: CASSRGQGHNYGYTF. The chain uses TRBV5-5 and TRBJ1-2; 8 positions agree with TRBD1. V was clipped by 4 bases and J by 1 base; unmatched bases: 6. The CDR3 sequence is 15 residues long. In germline, CDR1 is SGHKS, CDR2 YYEKEE (reference sequence). Together with reference TRBV5-5 and TRBJ1-2, the CDR3 gives the full variable domain: DAGVTQSPTHLIKTRGQQVTLRCSPISGHKSVSWYQQVLGQGPQFIFQYYEKEERGRGNFPDRFSARQFPNYSSELNVNALLLGDSALYLCASSRGQGHNYGYTFGSGTRLTVV.

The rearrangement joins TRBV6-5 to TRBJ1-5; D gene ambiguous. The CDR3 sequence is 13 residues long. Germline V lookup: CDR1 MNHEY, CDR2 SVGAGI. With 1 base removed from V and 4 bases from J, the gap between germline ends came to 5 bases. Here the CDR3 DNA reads TGTGCCAGCAGTTACTTACGGAATCAGCCCCAGCATTTT. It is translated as CASSYLRNQPQHF.

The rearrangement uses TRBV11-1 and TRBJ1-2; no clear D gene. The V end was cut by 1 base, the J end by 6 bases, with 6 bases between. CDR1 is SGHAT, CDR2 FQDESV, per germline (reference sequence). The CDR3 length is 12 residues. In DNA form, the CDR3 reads TGTGCCAGCAGCTTAGACGGGGATGGCTACACCTTC. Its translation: CASSLDGDGYTF.